This T cell receptor beta chain appears in the sequencing data of a study of cytomegalovirus exposure and HLA in healthy donors. For the study at large: Early on, a data release was issued that held approximately 92 million unique TCRs from HLA-typed donors.

Germline CDR1 reads MNHEY; CDR2 reads SMNVEV (reference sequence). The V end was cut by 8 bases, the J end by 3 bases, with 8 bases between. The CDR3 totals 11 residues. PCR employed 60 Vbeta and 13 Jbeta primers. Original processing notes: Later reanalysis found around 74 million unique TCR beta chains, approximately 11 million of them shared. The data were produced by immunoSEQ multiplex PCR, yet TCRdb's version contains in-frame clones alone and is incomplete. That table gives V, J and clone size, and the DNA gave D and trimming. The sample yields 150,000 to 200,000 clones, roughly four fifths seen once. General study results and limits: Most observed TCR sequences were rare, whereas some public TCRs were detected in many donors. Reports described diagnosis of cytomegalovirus status by the classifier as highly specific and sensitive.

This clone was observed a handful of times. Its antigen is not known. Source material: PBMCs. This TCR was sampled from a man aged 50 to 59 in good health and CMV-seropositive. The V call is TRBV27, the J call TRBJ2-7; unclear D gene. CDR3 amino acids: CASARGYEQYF. CDR3 nucleotide sequence: TGTGCCAGCGCCCGCGGCTACGAGCAGTACTTC.